These 19 T cell receptor beta chains originate from one sample sequenced in a study of T-cell memory formation after mild COVID-19. TCRdb re-analysed the 5' RACE reads in MiXCR, keeping a single row per CDR3 protein. The top ten clones hold approximately 13% of a sample with about 540,000 distinct CDR3 sequences, around 20% of them seen once. Sequenced material: PBMCs or a T cell subset sorted from them (not recorded which). The receptors stem from an adult woman who had mild COVID-19 (a few samples of this study predate the infection). Cell type and time point are not known.

This clonotype was detected only a few times. J is TRBJ2-1 and V is TRBV21-1; TRBD1 is the table's D call and was not checked against the DNA. TRBV21-1 is termed a pseudogene. The CDR3 sequence is 19 residues long. Here the CDR3 DNA reads TGTGCCAGCAGCAAAGCGGGGACAGGGCCTACTCCTAACGAGGATGAGCAGTTCTTC. Amino acids: CASSKAGTGPTPNEDEQFF.

The J gene is TRBJ2-1, the V gene TRBV7-3; 8 bases are shared with TRBD2. CDR1 and CDR2 (germline): SGHTA, FQGTGA. CDR3 length: 15 amino acids. Trimming removed 5 bases from V and 2 bases from J; junction bases left unmatched: 5. CDR3 sequence (DNA): TGTGCCAGCAGCAATCGGACTAGCCCCTACAATGAGCAGTTCTTC. It codes for CASSNRTSPYNEQFF.

The chain has TRBV9 and TRBJ2-5; 8 bases map to TRBD2. The CDR3 consists of 15 residues. Looked up from germline, CDR1 is SGDLS and CDR2 is YYNGEE. With 0 bases clipped from V and 5 bases from J, the junction kept 6 bases outside the gene matches. CDR3 loop: CASSVASGSTETQYF. CDR3 nucleotide sequence: TGTGCCAGCAGCGTAGCCAGCGGGAGCACGGAGACCCAGTACTTC.

This chain joins TRBV20-1 and TRBJ2-7, with 8 bases aligning to TRBD1. Trimming at V came to 1 base and at J to 2 bases, leaving 10 bases not matched to a gene. CDR3 size: 16 residues. Germline V lookup: CDR1 DFQATT, CDR2 SNEGSKA (reference sequence). The CDR3 DNA reads TGCAGTGCTAGAGCCCAAGACAGGGGACCTCCCTACGAGCAGTACTTC. Translating it yields CSARAQDRGPPYEQYF.

This sequence joins TRBV4-1 and TRBJ1-2; 8 bases line up with TRBD1. From germline, CDR1 is MGHRA and CDR2 YSYEKL. The CDR3 has 16 residues. With V trimmed by 1 base and J by 2 bases, 6 bases remained unmatched. The CDR3 bases are TGCGCCAGCAGCCAAGGCGGACAGGGTTGGAACTATGGCTACACCTTC. Protein sequence: CASSQGGQGWNYGYTF.

The rearrangement links TRBV2 to TRBJ1-2; D gene unclear. Trimming left V 1 base short and J 4 bases short, with 13 bases between. The length of the CDR3 is 15 residues. The germline V gene has CDR1 SNHLY and CDR2 FYNNEI. CDR3 region: CASSEDPVLSYGYTF. The CDR3 coding sequence is TGTGCCAGCAGTGAAGATCCGGTTCTGTCCTATGGCTACACCTTC.

This clonotype occurred a few times. The chain carries TRBV5-1 and TRBJ1-1; possible D gene TRBD1, 5 bases. V shed 4 bases and J shed 1 base, with 11 bases lying between them. CDR1 is SGHRS, CDR2 YFSETQ, per germline. CDR3 length: 14 residues. The CDR3: CASSADTGNTEAFF. The CDR3 bases are TGCGCCAGCAGCGCGGACACGGGGAACACTGAAGCTTTCTTT.

The chain recombines TRBV7-9 with TRBJ2-5; TRBD2 is a possible D gene (6 bases). V was clipped by 3 bases and J by 2 bases, with 16 bases between them. The CDR3 extends over 16 amino acids. In germline, CDR1 is SEHNR, CDR2 FQNEAQ (reference sequence). CDR3 bases: TGTGCCAGCAGCTTTGTTGGGACTCCCCTTCAAGAGACCCAGTACTTC. This translates into CASSFVGTPLQETQYF.

The V gene is TRBV30, the J gene TRBJ1-3; the match to TRBD1 covers 8 bases. V gave up 8 bases and J gave up 0 bases; unmatched junction bases: 12. The germline CDR1 and CDR2 sequences are GTSNPN and SVGIG (reference sequence). The CDR3 consists of 16 residues. CDR3 protein: CAGTIGQGLSGNTIYF. The CDR3 bases are TGTGCCGGAACTATAGGACAGGGTCTCTCTGGAAACACCATATATTTT.

This clonotype was observed a handful of times. The chain has TRBV18 and TRBJ2-5; D unclear. Trimming left V 2 bases short and J 5 bases short, with 9 bases between. The V gene's germline CDR1 is KGHSH and CDR2 LQKENI. The CDR3 is 13 amino acids. The CDR3 loop reads CASSPTFLETQYF. In nucleotides, the CDR3 is TGTGCCAGCTCACCAACGTTTTTGGAGACCCAGTACTTC.

There are a few counts of this clonotype. The J gene is TRBJ2-5, the V gene TRBV3-1; D gene ambiguous. The CDR3 covers 15 residues. Germline values: CDR1 LGHDT, CDR2 YNNKEL (reference sequence). V was cut by 1 base and J by 5 bases, with 14 bases left in between. CDR3 protein: CASSQGTALGETQYF. The CDR3 coding sequence is TGTGCCAGCAGCCAAGGTACAGCTCTTGGGGAGACCCAGTACTTC.

This clonotype occurred many times. The chain employs TRBV29-1 and TRBJ2-1; D perhaps matches TRBD2 (7 bases). The CDR3 runs to 16 residues. Germline CDR1 is SQVTM and CDR2 is ANQGSEA. Trimming pared 4 bases from V and 3 bases from J, leaving 19 bases between. Here the CDR3 reads CSVGQVSGGLYNEQFF. The DNA for the CDR3 is TGCAGCGTTGGTCAAGTTTCGGGGGGCCTCTACAATGAGCAGTTCTTC.

The chain is built from TRBV29-1 and TRBJ2-2; 7 bases are a match to TRBD1. Germline trimming cut 4 bases from V and 6 bases from J; bases unmatched to any gene: 5. CDR1 is SQVTM and CDR2 is ANQGSEA in the germline V gene. The CDR3 extends over 13 amino acids. CDR3 residues: CSVGWGQSGELFF. The CDR3 DNA follows: TGCAGCGTTGGGTGGGGACAGTCCGGGGAGCTGTTTTTT.

This clonotype came up a few times. The chain carries TRBV5-1 and TRBJ1-6; 11 bases line up with TRBD1. After removal of 4 bases from V and 9 bases from J, the junction contained 12 bases not matched to a gene. There are 17 residues in the CDR3. The germline gives CDR1 SGHRS, CDR2 YFSETQ. CDR3 loop: CASSAGTGGRRGSPLHF. DNA of the CDR3: TGCGCCAGCAGCGCCGGGACAGGGGGACGTCGGGGTTCACCCCTCCACTTT.

This clonotype was seen once. The V and J genes are TRBV12-3 or TRBV12-4 and TRBJ1-5, with D uncertain. V was cut by 2 bases and J by 4 bases, with 6 bases left in between. The CDR3 consists of 13 residues. The CDR3 is CASSLSENQPQHF. CDR3 nucleotide sequence: TGTGCCAGCAGTTTATCGGAAAATCAGCCCCAGCATTTT.

The chain combines TRBV6-5 with TRBJ2-3; tentative D call: TRBD2 (6 bases). This CDR3 spans 14 amino acids. V lost 6 bases, J lost 6 bases, and 16 bases lay in between. Germline lookup yields CDR1 MNHEY and CDR2 SVGAGI. This chain's CDR3 is CASRDSFAGDTQYF. In DNA, the CDR3 is TGTGCCAGCAGGGATTCTTTCGCGGGGGATACGCAGTATTTT.

The chain has TRBV7-3 and TRBJ2-1; TRBD2 aligns across 9 bases. Germline CDR1 and CDR2: SGHTA and FQGTGA. The CDR3 sequence is 19 residues long. With V trimmed by 5 bases and J by 1 base, 15 bases remained unmatched. The CDR3 protein is CASSLRPLLAGQSYNEQFF. The CDR3, as DNA: TGTGCCAGCAGCCTCCGACCCCTTCTAGCGGGGCAATCCTACAATGAGCAGTTCTTC.

This clonotype was counted at least ten times. This chain links TRBV12-3 or TRBV12-4 with TRBJ2-6; tentative D call: TRBD2 (7 bases). The CDR3 has 16 residues. V was clipped by 2 bases and J by 1 base, with 9 bases between them. CDR3 protein: CASSLRGGSGANVLTF. CDR3 nucleotides: TGTGCCAGCAGTTTAAGGGGGGGATCTGGGGCCAACGTCCTGACTTTC.

This clonotype was detected many times. The J gene is TRBJ2-7, the V gene TRBV7-8; D remains unclear. The germline V gene encodes CDR1 SGHVS and CDR2 FQNEAQ. Deletions cut 5 bases from V and 4 bases from J, with 15 bases between. The CDR3 spans 14 residues. CDR3 in amino acids: CASSPSASLYEQYF. The CDR3 DNA sequence: TGTGCCAGCAGCCCCAGCGCCTCGCTATACGAGCAGTACTTC.